The 2 T cell receptor beta chains listed next were all sequenced from one sample in a study of blood T cells in healthy people across ages. Sample-barcoded 5' priming and a J-beta primer mix drove a second PCR of roughly 7 to 11 cycles. TCRdb fed the 5' RACE reads into MiXCR, producing one record per CDR3 protein. The data contain hundreds of thousands of distinct CDR3 sequences, 25% to 30% of them seen just once; the ten biggest clones take up 15% to 18%. The sample comprised blood. The receptors come from a woman of 80 years or more in good health.

This clonotype was picked up many times. This rearrangement joins TRBV18 to TRBJ1-6, with D possibly matching TRBD1 (5 bases). The CDR3 consists of 15 residues. CDR1 is KGHSH and CDR2 is LQKENI in the germline V gene. The germline V and J ends were trimmed by 6 bases and 10 bases, with 19 bases remaining between them. CDR3 sequence reads: CASSNGTPKGSPLHF. The CDR3 coding sequence is TGTGCCAGCTCGAACGGGACTCCCAAAGGGTCACCCCTCCACTTT.

The chain has TRBV9 and TRBJ1-2; no firm D call. This CDR3 is 14 amino acids long. Germline V gene data show CDR1 as SGDLS and CDR2 as YYNGEE. Trimming shortened V by 2 bases and J by 4 bases, and 12 bases separated the two germline ends. CDR3 sequence reads: CASSVGRVGYGYTF. DNA of the CDR3: TGTGCCAGCAGCGTCGGGAGAGTTGGCTATGGCTACACCTTC.